This TCR beta chain was recovered during a study of cytomegalovirus exposure and HLA in healthy donors. Regarding the study as a whole: Near-uniform donor sequencing depth was presumed by presence/absence analyses.

Details on this clone: Its antigen is not identified.

In germline, CDR1 is KGHSH, CDR2 LQKENI. V was trimmed by 2 bases and J by 0 bases, leaving 8 bases between them. The CDR3 has 14 residues. PCR amplification relied on 60 Vbeta primers (plus 13 Jbeta primers). In the study's own analysis: Later reanalysis found 75 million to 95 million unique TCR beta chains, around 9.9 million of them shared. TCRdb's table, derived via immunoSEQ multiplex PCR, lists solely in-frame clones and lacks some. The V and J calls and clone size come from that table; D and trimming were worked out from the DNA. This sample has under 150,000 clones; roughly 67% occur once, and the top ten carry roughly 8.7%.

This clonotype was sampled from a man aged 18 to 35 in good health and CMV-seropositive. This chain uses TRBV18 with TRBJ2-7, with no clear D. Sequences were obtained from PBMCs. The CDR3 reads CASSPSPDSYEQYV. CDR3 DNA sequence: TGTGCCAGCTCACCATCCCCAGACTCCTACGAGCAGTACGTC.